The rows below give T cell receptor beta chains drawn from one sample of a study of blood T cell repertoires in COVID-19. TCRdb keeps only in-frame clones here, not all; method: immunoSEQ multiplex PCR. The sample comprises hundreds of thousands of clones, about 87% of which are singletons, and about 6% rests with the top ten. The sample taken for sequencing was peripheral blood. The source of these receptors is a woman aged 45-60 years with COVID-19, enrolled during active disease. The conserved cysteine and the conserved F or W are not part of the CDR3 here. Each record gives: J gene, V gene, CDR3 protein.

>TRBJ2-3|TRBV5-1
ASSLGGPSTDTQY
>TRBJ2-1|TRBV4-1
ASSRSGLVDNEQF
>TRBJ2-1|TRBV28
ASTIGLAGDLSYNEQF
>TRBJ1-1|TRBV30
AWSDRTEAF
>TRBJ2-7|TRBV29-1
SVESSSYEQY
>TRBJ1-4|TRBV20-1
SASPGTGEEKLF
>TRBJ2-5|TRBV11-2
ASSPGGGQETQY
>TRBJ2-1|TRBV2
ASSVPPREQF
>TRBJ1-1|TRBV14
ASSQDPNWGGNTEAF
>TRBJ1-2|TRBV10-3
AISEGARGLVNYGYT
>TRBJ2-1|TRBV24-1
ATSDPGTSGRTRQF
>TRBJ1-5|TRBV4-1
ASSHVSTGGFQPQH
>TRBJ2-7|TRBV5-1
ASSLGGSGIYEQY
>TRBJ2-3|TRBV11-2
ASSYIAGDRTDTQY
>TRBJ2-7|TRBV7-9
ASSGKGGGLRYEQY
>TRBJ2-5|TRBV30
AWSWDTEETQY